The 3 T cell receptor beta chains in this list originate from one sample, sequenced in a study of cytomegalovirus exposure and HLA in healthy donors. With 60 Vbeta and 13 Jbeta primers, the PCR was carried out. Data came from immunoSEQ multiplex PCR; TCRdb stores just in-frame clones and leaves some out. The profile covers 150,000 or so clones, with 70% to 85% appearing a single time and approximately 1.5% taken by the ten largest. Source material: PBMCs. The receptors were sampled from a female donor in good health and CMV-seronegative.

In its sample, this clone was seen once. V is TRBV28 and J is TRBJ2-7; a possible D gene is TRBD1 (6 bases). V was shortened by 7 bases and J by 5 bases, with 9 bases between the two germline ends. CDR1 and CDR2 (germline): MDHEN, SYDVKM. CDR3 length: 11 residues. CDR3 nucleotide sequence: TGTGCCAGCATGGGGGCCGACGAGCAGTACTTC. Encoded protein: CASMGADEQYF.

This clone has a single count. This chain links TRBV6-5 with TRBJ1-1; D remains unclear. CDR3 length: 16 amino acids. V lost 4 bases to trimming and J lost 3 bases, with 18 bases between them. Per germline, CDR1 MNHEY and CDR2 SVGAGI. CDR3 DNA: TGTGCCAGCAGTTCCTTCAGGCCTCGGATAGACACTGAAGCTTTCTTT. This translates into CASSSFRPRIDTEAFF.

The rearrangement links TRBV19 to TRBJ2-3, with 11 nucleotides matching TRBD1. Germline lookup yields CDR1 LNHDA and CDR2 SQIVND (reference sequence). V dropped 5 bases and J dropped 6; count of bases not matched to a gene: 4. This CDR3 is built from 14 residues. This chain's CDR3 is CASSLGQGADTQYF. The CDR3 DNA sequence: TGTGCCAGTAGTCTAGGACAGGGGGCTGATACGCAGTATTTT. Looking up the rest from reference TRBV19 and TRBJ2-3 gives the full variable domain: DGGITQSPKYLFRKEGQNVTLSCEQNLNHDAMYWYRQDPGQGLRLIYYSQIVNDFQKGDIAEGYSVSREKKESFPLTVTSAQKNPTAFYLCASSLGQGADTQYFGPGTRLTVL.